Each of the 8 T cell receptor beta chains below was sequenced from the same sample in a study of blood T cell repertoires in COVID-19. Measured with immunoSEQ multiplex PCR; TCRdb has only the in-frame clones, and not every one. The sample gives about 140,000 clones, 60% to 85% of which show up once; roughly 17% is in the top ten. What was sequenced was peripheral blood. The receptors come from a man over 45 with acute or convalescent COVID-19.

CDR3 nucleotide sequence: TGTGCCAGCAGTCCAACGGGTCTACAGGGGGCGAGCAATCAGCCCCAGCATTTT. Translation: CASSPTGLQGASNQPQHF. The chain carries TRBV6-6 and TRBJ1-5; 9 bases are a match to TRBD1. Germline values: CDR1 MNHNY, CDR2 SVGAGI (reference sequence). V shed 5 bases and J 1 base; nucleotides not matched to a gene: 12. The CDR3 consists of 18 residues.

The V gene is TRBV5-6, the J gene TRBJ1-5; 8 bases fit TRBD1. V lost 4 bases and J lost 12; bases outside the gene matches: 9. The germline gives CDR1 SGHDT, CDR2 YYEEEE. This CDR3 is built from 13 residues. This CDR3 is CASSLGQGEGQHF. CDR3 DNA: TGTGCCAGCAGCCTAGGACAGGGTGAGGGCCAGCATTTT.

This chain links TRBV5-6 with TRBJ1-2; 7 bases map to TRBD1. Germline CDR1 reads SGHDT; CDR2 reads YYEEEE. The CDR3 is made up of 15 amino acids. The ends lost 4 bases at V and 2 bases at J; junction bases unmatched: 8. The CDR3 spells CASSVSGTANYGYTF. The CDR3 DNA is TGTGCCAGCAGCGTGTCCGGGACAGCCAACTATGGCTACACCTTC.

The chain has TRBV30 and TRBJ1-5, with 9 nucleotides matching TRBD1. This CDR3 contains 14 residues. J was trimmed by 7 bases and V by 5 bases; bases with no gene match: 9. Germline CDR1 and CDR2: GTSNPN and SVGIG (reference sequence). The CDR3 is CAWDRGDRSQPQHF. The CDR3 coding sequence is TGTGCCTGGGACAGGGGGGATAGGAGCCAGCCCCAGCATTTT.

CDR3 amino acids: CAWIYDTPGKKGGYTF. The DNA of the CDR3 is TGTGCCTGGATCTACGACACTCCAGGCAAAAAAGGAGGCTACACCTTC. The chain couples TRBV30 to TRBJ1-2; D unresolved. Germline CDR1 GTSNPN, CDR2 SVGIG (reference sequence). The V end was cut by 4 bases, the J end by 8 bases, with 26 bases between. The CDR3 is made up of 16 amino acids.

This chain joins TRBV2 and TRBJ1-2, with D tentatively TRBD1 (6 bases). Germline lookup yields CDR1 SNHLY and CDR2 FYNNEI. The CDR3 consists of 15 residues. V shed 2 bases and J shed 3 bases, with 13 bases lying between them. The DNA for the CDR3 is TGTGCCAGCAGTGAATTTGGGGGCGCAGACTATGGCTACACCTTC. Amino acid sequence: CASSEFGGADYGYTF.

The rearrangement links TRBV21-1 to TRBJ2-7; whether TRBD2, the table's D call, matches the DNA was not checked. TRBV21-1 is deemed a pseudogene. The CDR3 has 20 amino acids. The DNA of the CDR3 is TGTGCCAGCAGCAAAGCGCGTAACAACGGCCGGGTCGGTTCTCCGTACGAGCAGTACGTC. This codes for CASSKARNNGRVGSPYEQYV.

The V call is TRBV30, the J call TRBJ2-4, with 8 nucleotides matching TRBD2. The junction had 8 bases not matched to a gene; V was cut back by 5 bases and J by 8 bases. CDR3 length equals 13 residues. In germline, CDR1 is GTSNPN, CDR2 SVGIG (reference sequence). CDR3 in DNA: TGTGCCTGGGGAGCGGGGGTCAGCGACATTCAGTACTTC. Its protein product is CAWGAGVSDIQYF.